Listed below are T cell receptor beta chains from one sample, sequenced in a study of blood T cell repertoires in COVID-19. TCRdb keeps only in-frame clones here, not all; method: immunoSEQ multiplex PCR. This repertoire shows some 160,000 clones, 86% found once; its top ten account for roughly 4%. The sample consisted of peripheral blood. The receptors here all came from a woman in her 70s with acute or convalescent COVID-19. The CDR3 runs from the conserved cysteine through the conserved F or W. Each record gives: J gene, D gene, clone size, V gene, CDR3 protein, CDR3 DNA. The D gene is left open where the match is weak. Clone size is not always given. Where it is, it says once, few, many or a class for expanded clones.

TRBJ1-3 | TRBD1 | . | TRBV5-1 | CASSLAATGAGNTIYF | TGCGCCAGCAGCTTGGCCGCGACAGGGGCTGGAAACACCATATATTTT
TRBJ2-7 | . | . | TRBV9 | CASSALDTSSYEQYF | TGTGCCAGCAGCGCCTTGGACACTTCCTCCTACGAGCAGTACTTC
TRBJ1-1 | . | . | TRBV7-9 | CASSPSGRMNTEAFF | TGTGCCAGCAGTCCTTCGGGGAGGATGAACACTGAAGCTTTCTTT
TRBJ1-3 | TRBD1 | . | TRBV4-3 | CASSRDSSGNTIYF | TGCGCCAGCAGCCGGGACAGCTCTGGAAACACCATATATTTT
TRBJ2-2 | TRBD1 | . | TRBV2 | CASYGQGNTGELFF | TGTGCCAGCTACGGACAGGGTAACACCGGGGAGCTGTTTTTT
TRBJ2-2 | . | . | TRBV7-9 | CASSLLRENTGELFF | TGTGCCAGCAGCTTACTCAGGGAGAACACCGGGGAGCTGTTTTTT
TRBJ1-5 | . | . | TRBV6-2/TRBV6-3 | CASSARDYNQPQHF | TGTGCCAGCAGTGCCCGGGACTACAATCAGCCCCAGCATTTT
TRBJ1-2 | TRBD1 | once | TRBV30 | CAWSVAGGGGYTF | TGTGCCTGGAGTGTGGCAGGGGGCGGTGGCTACACCTTC
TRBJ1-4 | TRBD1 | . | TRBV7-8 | CASSLRTDTGQGAEEKLFF | TGTGCCAGCAGCTTAAGAACCGATACAGGACAGGGCGCGGAGGAAAAACTGTTTTTT
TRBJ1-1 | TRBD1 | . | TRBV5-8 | CASSHRGTGLVTEAFF | TGTGCCAGCAGCCACCGCGGGACAGGGTTGGTCACTGAAGCTTTCTTT